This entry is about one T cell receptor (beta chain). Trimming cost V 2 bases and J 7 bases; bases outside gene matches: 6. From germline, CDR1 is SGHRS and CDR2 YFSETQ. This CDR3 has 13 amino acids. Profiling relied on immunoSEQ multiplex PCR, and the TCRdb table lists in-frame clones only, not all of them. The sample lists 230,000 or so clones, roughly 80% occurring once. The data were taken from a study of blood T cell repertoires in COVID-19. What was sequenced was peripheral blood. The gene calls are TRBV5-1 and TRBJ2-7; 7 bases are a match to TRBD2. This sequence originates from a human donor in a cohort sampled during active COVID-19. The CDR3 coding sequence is TGCGCCAGCAGCTTAGGGTACGGGGGGGAGCAGTACTTC. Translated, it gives CASSLGYGGEQYF.